This T cell receptor beta chain stems from a study of T cell responses to AZD1222 COVID-19 vaccine. Generated by immunoSEQ multiplex PCR, the TCRdb table keeps only in-frame clones and is missing some. The sample records 150,000 or so clones, approximately 92% being singletons. This CDR3 is built from 12 residues. Germline CDR1 reads MDHEN; CDR2 reads SYDVKM. With 2 bases removed from V and 4 bases from J, the gap between germline ends came to 5 bases. As to this clone: The antigen remains undetermined.

Notes on the study in general: The study identified only six AZD1222 recipients as seropositive at baseline. Clonal diversity may have been underestimated in mostly white British donors. Repertoire sampling happened only post peak T cell response.

The chain has TRBV28 and TRBJ1-2; D gene uncertain. The source material was peripheral blood, sampled on day 0 of AZD1222 vaccination. The TCR was taken from an adult in good health. CDR3 DNA sequence: TGTGCCAGCAGTTTAAAAAGCTATGGCTACACCTTC. Protein product: CASSLKSYGYTF.